A single sample is the source of the 2 T cell receptor beta chains below, sequenced in a study of cytomegalovirus exposure and HLA in healthy donors. PCR was performed using 60 Vbeta and 13 Jbeta primers. Here immunoSEQ multiplex PCR was the method, and the copy in TCRdb shows in-frame clones only, minus some. This sample carries about 96,000 clones, under 85% of them seen once, and the ten largest clones take approximately 14%. Sequencing was done on a sample of PBMCs. These receptors all stem from a woman in her sixties or seventies in good health and CMV-seropositive.

V is TRBV28 and J is TRBJ2-7; D uncertain. Trimming removed 1 base at V and 3 bases at J, with 13 bases between. CDR3 length: 15 residues. CDR1 is MDHEN and CDR2 is SYDVKM in the germline V gene. The CDR3 protein is CASSLYTALGYEQYF. CDR3 nucleotides: TGTGCCAGCAGTTTATACACAGCTTTAGGCTACGAGCAGTACTTC.

This chain uses TRBV2 with TRBJ2-7, with 8 bases aligning to TRBD2. This CDR3 has 13 residues. Trimming took 6 bases from V and 5 from J; bases not matched to a gene: 6. Germline V gene lookup returns CDR1 SNHLY and CDR2 FYNNEI. The DNA for the CDR3 is TGTGCCAGCAGCTCCGGGACTAGTAACGAGCAGTACTTC. Encoded protein: CASSSGTSNEQYF.